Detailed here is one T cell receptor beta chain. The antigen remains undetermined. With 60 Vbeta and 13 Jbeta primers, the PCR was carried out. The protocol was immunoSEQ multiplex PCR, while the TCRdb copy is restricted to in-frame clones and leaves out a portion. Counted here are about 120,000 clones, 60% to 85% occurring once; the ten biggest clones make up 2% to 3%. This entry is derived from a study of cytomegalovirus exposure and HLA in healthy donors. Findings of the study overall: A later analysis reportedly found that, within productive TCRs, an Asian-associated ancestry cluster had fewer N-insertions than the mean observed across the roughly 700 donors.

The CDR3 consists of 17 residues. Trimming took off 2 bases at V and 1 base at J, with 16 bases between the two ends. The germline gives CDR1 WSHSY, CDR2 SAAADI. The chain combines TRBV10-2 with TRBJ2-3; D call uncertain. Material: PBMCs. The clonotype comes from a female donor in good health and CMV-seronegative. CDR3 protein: CASSERPSSRGTDTQYF. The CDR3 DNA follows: TGCGCCAGCAGTGAGAGACCATCGAGCCGGGGCACAGATACGCAGTATTTT.